The rows below give T cell receptor delta chains drawn from one sample of a study of gamma-delta chains in newborns, infants, children. TCRdb reanalyzed the reads using CATT. The sample carries 2,500 or so delta-chain clones, roughly 9.6% recorded once. Material for sequencing was blood. The receptors originated from a child who was a newborn, infant or young child, either healthy, febrile or measles-vaccinated (not recorded which). Both conserved end residues are part of each CDR3. D genes are given only for firm matches. A row's size may be missing; if present it is once, few, many or a size class.

clone_size	d_call	j_call	v_call	cdr3_aa	cdr3_nt
medium-sized	TRDD3	TRDJ3	TRDV2	CACDRLSGGYRSWDTRQMFF	TGTGCCTGTGATCGCCTCTCTGGGGGATACAGATCCTGGGACACCCGACAGATGTTTTTC
few	TRDD3	TRDJ1	TRDV2	CACATLGDTIKLIF	TGTGCCTGTGCCACGCTGGGGGATACGATTAAACTCATCTTT
large	-	TRDJ3	TRDV2	CACDTVNGYSRSSWDTRQMFF	TGTGCCTGTGACACCGTCAACGGTTACAGCCGAAGCTCCTGGGACACCCGACAGATGTTTTTC
-	-	TRDJ1	TRDV1	CALGELSLSEDSPDKLIF	TGTGCTCTTGGGGAACTCTCACTCTCTGAGGACTCTCCCGATAAACTCATCTTT
-	TRDD3	TRDJ3	TRDV2	CACDTLGAPGGSWDTRQMFF	TGTGCCTGTGACACGCTGGGGGCCCCGGGAGGCTCCTGGGACACCCGACAGATGTTTTTC
medium-sized	TRDD2	TRDJ1	TRDV3	CASPPSSDPDKLIF	TGTGCCAGTCCGCCTTCCTCGGACCCCGATAAACTCATCTTT
medium-sized	TRDD3	TRDJ3	TRDV2	CACDTVGTGGSSSWDTRQMFF	TGTGCCTGTGACACCGTTGGGACTGGGGGATCCAGCTCCTGGGACACCCGACAGATGTTTTTC
few	-	TRDJ1	TRDV1	CALGTFSVGIYTDKLIF	TGTGCTCTTGGGACCTTTAGCGTGGGGATTTACACCGATAAACTCATCTTT
medium-sized	TRDD3	TRDJ3	TRDV2	CACDTVQEGYSSWDTRQMFF	TGTGCCTGTGACACCGTCCAAGAGGGATACAGCTCCTGGGACACCCGACAGATGTTTTTC
large	TRDD3	TRDJ1	TRDV2	CACEPLVLGDAKGYTDKLIF	TGTGCCTGTGAGCCCTTAGTACTGGGGGACGCGAAGGGGTACACCGATAAACTCATCTTT
few	TRDD3	TRDJ1	TRDV2	CACDTGHGARYWGIWGTDKLIF	TGTGCCTGTGACACCGGGCATGGGGCGAGGTACTGGGGGATTTGGGGCACCGATAAACTCATCTTT
few	TRDD3	TRDJ1	TRDV3	CASTVLGDNSYTDKLIF	TGTGCCTCTACGGTACTGGGGGATAACTCGTACACCGATAAACTCATCTTT
medium-sized	TRDD3	TRDJ1	TRDV2	CACDFCPYPITSYWGTTNTDKLIF	TGTGCCTGTGACTTCTGCCCCTATCCAATAACATCCTACTGGGGGACAACAAACACCGATAAACTCATCTTT
-	TRDD3	TRDJ3	TRDV2	CASLLGDPSRSWDTREMFF	TGTGCCTCACTCCTGGGGGATCCGTCCAGATCCTGGGACACCCGAGAGATGTTTTTC
-	TRDD3	TRDJ1	TRDV1	CALGEKCYSTGGYTTDKLIF	TGTGCTCTTGGGGAAAAGTGCTACAGTACTGGGGGATACACCACCGATAAACTCATCTTT
medium-sized	TRDD3	TRDJ2	TRDV2	CACDGLGDLTAQLFF	TGTGCCTGTGACGGTCTGGGGGATTTGACAGCACAACTCTTCTTT
-	-	TRDJ1	TRDV2	CATVGSADKLIF	TGTGCCACCGTGGGATCCGCCGATAAACTCATCTTT
few	-	TRDJ1	TRDV1	CALGVGIPTGAPDTDKLIF	TGTGCTCTTGGGGTAGGCATTCCTACTGGGGCCCCCGACACCGATAAACTCATCTTT
-	TRDD3	TRDJ1	TRDV1	CALGNFAGTGGTFSDKLIF	TGTGCTCTTGGGAATTTTGCGGGTACTGGGGGAACTTTCAGCGATAAACTCATCTTT
-	TRDD3	TRDJ1	TRDV1	CALGERGTLDLGDFTDKLIF	TGTGCTCTTGGGGAAAGGGGTACCCTCGACCTGGGGGATTTCACCGATAAACTCATCTTT
medium-sized	TRDD3	TRDJ3	TRDV2	CACDLLGDTSSWDTRQMFF	TGTGCCTGTGACCTACTGGGGGATACCAGCTCCTGGGACACCCGACAGATGTTTTTC
-	TRDD3	TRDJ3	TRDV2	CACATVLGDSWDTRQMFF	TGTGCCTGTGCCACAGTACTGGGGGACTCCTGGGACACCCGACAGATGTTTTTC
-	-	TRDJ1	TRDV1	CALGELAPTAGTLPHSLPWRDKLIF	TGTGCTCTTGGGGAACTGGCCCCTACGGCTGGGACCTTACCCCATTCCCTCCCCTGGAGGGATAAACTCATCTTT
few	TRDD3	TRDJ3	TRDV2	CACDPVLGALSSWDTRQMFF	TGTGCCTGTGACCCTGTACTGGGGGCCCTGAGCTCCTGGGACACCCGACAGATGTTTTTC
-	-	TRDJ1	TRDV2	CACDALLGIPTDKLIF	TGTGCCTGTGACGCCCTTCTGGGGATCCCCACCGATAAACTCATCTTT
medium-sized	TRDD3	TRDJ1	TRDV2	CACDVLRYWGMYTDKLIF	TGTGCCTGTGACGTCCTTCGGTACTGGGGGATGTACACCGATAAACTCATCTTT
-	TRDD3	TRDJ1	TRDV2	CACATVFCGPPPAGGYPVYTDKLIF	TGTGCCTGTGCCACCGTGTTTTGTGGGCCCCCGCCAGCAGGGGGATACCCGGTGTACACCGATAAACTCATCTTT
few	TRDD3	TRDJ1	TRAV29/DV5	CAASAEELSWGDDKLIF	TGTGCAGCAAGCGCGGAGGAACTCTCCTGGGGGGACGATAAACTCATCTTT
few	TRDD3	TRDJ3	TRDV2	CATVAVGDRSSWDTRQMFF	TGTGCCACCGTAGCGGTGGGGGATCGGAGCTCCTGGGACACCCGACAGATGTTTTTC
medium-sized	TRDD3	TRDJ2	TRDV2	CACDGLGDGTAQLFF	TGTGCCTGTGACGGCCTGGGGGATGGGACAGCACAACTCTTCTTT
few	TRDD3	TRDJ1	TRDV1	CALGESSGLRGDTSLENTDKLIF	TGTGCTCTTGGGGAAAGTTCTGGCCTTAGGGGGGATACTAGCCTGGAGAACACCGATAAACTCATCTTT
medium-sized	TRDD3	TRDJ1	TRDV1	CALRLGDADKLIF	TGTGCTCTCCGACTGGGGGATGCCGATAAACTCATCTTT
few	TRDD3	TRDJ1	TRDV2	CACDTAEYWGPNALTDKLIF	TGTGCCTGTGACACCGCGGAGTACTGGGGGCCAAACGCCCTTACCGATAAACTCATCTTT
-	TRDD3	TRDJ3	TRDV2	CATLGAPVGSWDTRQMFF	TGTGCCACGCTGGGGGCCCCCGTAGGCTCCTGGGACACCCGACAGATGTTTTTC
large	TRDD3	TRDJ3	TRDV2	CACDPVTGGSWDTRQMFF	TGTGCCTGTGACCCGGTTACTGGGGGATCCTGGGACACCCGACAGATGTTTTTC
medium-sized	TRDD3	TRDJ1	TRDV1	CALGERTYEAGGPGGLIF	TGTGCTCTTGGGGAACGGACCTACGAAGCTGGGGGACCTGGGGGACTCATCTTT
-	TRDD3	TRDJ3	TRDV2	CACDTVLLGDLNSSWDTRQMFF	TGTGCCTGTGACACCGTGCTACTGGGGGATCTGAATAGCTCCTGGGACACCCGACAGATGTTTTTC
medium-sized	-	TRDJ1	TRDV1	CALGELGYVRPGGFTDKLIF	TGTGCTCTTGGGGAACTAGGGTACGTTAGGCCGGGGGGCTTCACCGATAAACTCATCTTT
-	TRDD3	TRDJ1	TRDV3	CASRLWGILTPSYTDKLIF	TGTGCCTCGAGATTATGGGGGATACTTACACCGTCGTACACCGATAAACTCATCTTT
medium-sized	TRDD3	TRDJ3	TRDV2	CACDTVLGVSSWDTRQMFF	TGTGCCTGTGACACCGTACTGGGGGTTAGCTCCTGGGACACCCGACAGATGTTTTTC
large	TRDD3	TRDJ3	TRDV2	CACDPLGDTSSWDTRQMFF	TGTGCCTGTGACCCCCTGGGGGATACGAGCTCCTGGGACACCCGACAGATGTTTTTC
few	TRDD3	TRDJ1	TRDV3	CAFITLFLRNCTGGYTDKLIF	TGTGCCTTTATCACTCTCTTCCTACGAAACTGTACTGGGGGATACACCGATAAACTCATCTTT
few	TRDD3	TRDJ1	TRDV3	CASCLRFRLGDMNTDKLIF	TGTGCCTCCTGCCTTCGCTTCCGATTGGGGGATATGAACACCGATAAACTCATCTTT
medium-sized	TRDD3	TRDJ1	TRDV1	CALGEPYAGGSDKLIF	TGTGCTCTTGGGGAACCCTACGCTGGGGGATCCGATAAACTCATCTTT
large	TRDD3	TRDJ1	TRDV2	CACEYWGTDKLIF	TGTGCCTGTGAGTACTGGGGGACCGATAAACTCATCTTT
-	-	TRDJ1	TRDV1	CALGELRFLSPVVADKLIF	TGTGCTCTTGGGGAACTTCGCTTCCTCTCCCCCGTCGTGGCCGATAAACTCATCTTT
few	TRDD3	TRDJ1	TRDV2	CACDYTGDTDKLIF	TGTGCCTGTGACTATACTGGGGATACCGATAAACTCATCTTT
few	-	TRDJ1	TRDV1	CALGEPFPQMGVLTDKLIF	TGTGCTCTTGGGGAACCATTCCCCCAAATGGGGGTCCTCACCGATAAACTCATCTTT
medium-sized	TRDD3	TRDJ3	TRDV2	CATVLGDTWDTRQMFF	TGTGCCACCGTACTGGGGGATACCTGGGACACCCGACAGATGTTTTTC
large	TRDD3	TRDJ3	TRDV2	CACDTVRTGGYGSSWDTRQMFF	TGTGCCTGTGACACCGTTCGTACTGGGGGATACGGTAGCTCCTGGGACACCCGACAGATGTTTTTC
-	TRDD3	TRDJ1	TRDV2	CACDTLVLGGGKSDTDRLIF	TGTGCCTGTGACACCTTAGTACTGGGGGGAGGAAAATCGGACACTGATAGACTCATCTTT
-	TRDD3	TRDJ1	TRDV2	CATAVVLGDKETDKLIF	TGTGCCACCGCGGTGGTACTGGGGGATAAAGAAACCGATAAACTCATCTTT
-	-	TRDJ3	TRDV2	CACDGVLRHLSWDTRQMFF	TGTGCCTGTGACGGGGTACTGAGGCACCTTTCCTGGGACACCCGACAGATGTTTTTC
large	-	TRDJ1	TRDV1	CALGDFTIYTDKLIF	TGTGCTCTTGGGGATTTTACGATCTACACCGATAAACTCATCTTT
few	TRDD3	TRDJ2	TRDV2	CARDSKIWGIRPLTAQLFF	TGTGCCCGTGACTCGAAAATCTGGGGGATACGTCCTTTGACAGCACAACTCTTCTTT
few	-	TRDJ1	TRDV1	CALGELSGVGGMEYTDKLIF	TGTGCTCTTGGGGAACTTTCCGGGGTCGGAGGGATGGAGTACACCGATAAACTCATCTTT
medium-sized	TRDD3	TRDJ3	TRDV3	CAWAPTTGGHQGSWDTRQMFF	TGTGCCTGGGCGCCTACTACTGGGGGACACCAAGGCTCCTGGGACACCCGACAGATGTTTTTC
medium-sized	-	TRDJ3	TRDV2	CACDTVTGGGIPWDTRQMFF	TGTGCCTGTGACACCGTTACGGGCGGGGGTATCCCCTGGGACACCCGACAGATGTTTTTC
medium-sized	-	TRDJ2	TRDV1	CALGGRNSYWGESAQLFF	TGTGCTCTTGGGGGTCGAAATTCCTACTGGGGGGAGTCGGCACAACTCTTCTTT